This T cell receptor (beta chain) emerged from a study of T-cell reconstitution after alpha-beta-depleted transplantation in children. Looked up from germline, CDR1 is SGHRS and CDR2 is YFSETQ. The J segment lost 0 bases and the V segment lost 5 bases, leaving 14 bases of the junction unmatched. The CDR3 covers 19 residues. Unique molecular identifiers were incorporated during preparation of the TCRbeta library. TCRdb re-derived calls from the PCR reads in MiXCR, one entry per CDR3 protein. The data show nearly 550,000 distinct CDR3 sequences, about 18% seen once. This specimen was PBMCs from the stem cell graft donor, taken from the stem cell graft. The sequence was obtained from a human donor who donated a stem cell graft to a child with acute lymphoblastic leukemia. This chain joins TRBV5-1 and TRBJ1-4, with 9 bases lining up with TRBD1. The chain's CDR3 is CASRPGTGPFFATNEKLFF. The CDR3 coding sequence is TGCGCCAGCAGGCCCGGGACAGGGCCCTTTTTTGCAACTAATGAAAAACTGTTTTTT. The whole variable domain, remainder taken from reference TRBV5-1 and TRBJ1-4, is KAGVTQTPRYLIKTRGQQVTLSCSPISGHRSVSWYQQTPGQGLQFLFEYFSETQRNKGNFPGRFSGRQFSNSRSEMNVSTLELGDSALYLCASRPGTGPFFATNEKLFFGSGTQLSVL.